The 12 T cell receptor beta chains presented below share a single source sample, sequenced in a study of blood T cell repertoires in COVID-19. Measured with immunoSEQ multiplex PCR; TCRdb has only the in-frame clones, and not every one. The sample shows 250,000 to 350,000 clones, 85% to 90% of them seen only once. The specimen was peripheral blood. The receptor set was obtained from a man aged 30-40 years with acute or convalescent COVID-19.

This clone showed up just a few times. This chain connects TRBV3-1 (or the pseudogene TRBV3-2) to TRBJ1-2, with TRBD1 matching over 9 bases. The J segment lost 0 bases and the V segment lost 4 bases, leaving 9 bases of the junction unmatched. The CDR3 runs 17 residues. Germline CDR1 LGHDT, CDR2 YNNKEL (reference sequence). CDR3 coding DNA: TGTGCCAGCAGCCTCTCCCGGGGACAGGGAACTAACTATGGCTACACCTTC. It is translated as CASSLSRGQGTNYGYTF.

The chain combines TRBV6-1 with TRBJ1-2; tentative D call: TRBD1 (5 bases). The germline CDR1 and CDR2 sequences are MNHNS and SASEGT. The CDR3 extends over 16 amino acids. With 4 bases removed from V and 5 bases from J, the gap between germline ends came to 20 bases. DNA for the CDR3: TGTGCCAGCAGTGCCAGCTCCGGCCGGGGGGATTATGGCTACACCTTC. It yields the protein CASSASSGRGDYGYTF.

This clone was detected once. The rearrangement links TRBV3-1 (or the pseudogene TRBV3-2) to TRBJ1-2, with TRBD1 as a possible D gene (6 bases). V gave up 4 bases and J gave up 4 bases, with 13 bases separating them. The CDR3 runs to 14 residues. CDR1 and CDR2 (germline): LGHDT, YNNKEL (reference sequence). This chain's CDR3 is CASSRLRGIYGYTF. The CDR3 region has the DNA TGTGCCAGCAGCCGCCTCAGGGGAATCTATGGCTACACCTTC.

The chain has TRBV21-1 and TRBJ1-3. TRBV21-1 is a known pseudogene. The CDR3 is made up of 16 amino acids. The CDR3 DNA is TGTGCCAGCAGCAACGGGGAGGGCTTCTCTGGAAACACCATATATTTT. This gives the protein CASSNGEGFSGNTIYF.

This clone appeared a few times. This rearrangement joins TRBV5-5 to TRBJ2-7; the match to TRBD2 covers 14 bases. Germline lookup yields CDR1 SGHKS and CDR2 YYEKEE (reference sequence). The CDR3 totals 19 residues. J was trimmed by 1 base and V by 4 bases; bases with no gene match: 13. CDR3 coding DNA: TGTGCCAGCAGCCGCCCCGGGACTAGCGGGAGTTTGCGGTCCTACGAGCAGTACTTC. The encoded protein is CASSRPGTSGSLRSYEQYF. Complete variable domain (other parts from reference TRBV5-5 and TRBJ2-7): DAGVTQSPTHLIKTRGQQVTLRCSPISGHKSVSWYQQVLGQGPQFIFQYYEKEERGRGNFPDRFSARQFPNYSSELNVNALLLGDSALYLCASSRPGTSGSLRSYEQYFGPGTRLTVT.

The chain carries TRBV9 and TRBJ2-4, with D perhaps TRBD2 (5 bases). This CDR3 has 15 residues. V was trimmed by 1 base and J by 7 bases, leaving 15 bases between them. Germline CDR1 SGDLS, CDR2 YYNGEE. The CDR3 is CASSVSLTSGNIQYF. The DNA for the CDR3 is TGTGCCAGCAGCGTAAGTCTGACATCGGGGAACATTCAGTACTTC.

This clone was seen just once. J is TRBJ1-2 and V is TRBV27, with 8 bases aligning to TRBD1. Per the germline V gene, CDR1 is MNHEY and CDR2 is SMNVEV (reference sequence). This CDR3 has 14 residues. J was trimmed by 2 bases and V by 6 bases; bases with no gene match: 5. The CDR3 protein is CASRETGENYGYTF. The CDR3 coding sequence is TGTGCCAGCAGAGAGACAGGGGAAAACTATGGCTACACCTTC.

V usage is TRBV19 and J usage is TRBJ1-1, with 9 bases identical to TRBD1. Trimming cost V 5 bases and J 1 base; bases outside gene matches: 5. Germline lookup yields CDR1 LNHDA and CDR2 SQIVND (reference sequence). The CDR3 is made up of 15 amino acids. CDR3 DNA sequence: TGTGCCAGTAGTTTCGGGACAGGGTCGAACACTGAAGCTTTCTTT. Its translation is CASSFGTGSNTEAFF.

This chain joins TRBV19 and TRBJ2-3; a possible D gene is TRBD1 (6 bases). Trimming took 7 bases from V and 8 from J, leaving 19 bases between them. CDR3 length: 14 residues. Germline V gene sequence: CDR1 LNHDA, CDR2 SQIVND (reference sequence). CDR3 DNA: TGTGCCAGTACCTTAGGGGCAGGACAGAGTACGCAGTATTTT. It translates to CASTLGAGQSTQYF.

The chain links TRBV3-1 (or the pseudogene TRBV3-2) to TRBJ2-5, with 9 positions matching TRBD2. The germline gives CDR1 LGHDT, CDR2 YNNKEL (reference sequence). The CDR3 runs 14 residues. V shed 3 bases and J 6 bases; nucleotides not matched to a gene: 5. The CDR3 DNA sequence: TGTGCCAGCAGCCAGATAGCGGGGGTAAAGACCCAGTACTTC. It codes for CASSQIAGVKTQYF.

This chain joins TRBV7-3 and TRBJ1-2; TRBD1 might be the D (5 bases). There are 13 residues in the CDR3. V dropped 3 bases and J dropped 8 bases, with 13 bases sitting between them. Per germline, CDR1 SGHTA and CDR2 FQGTGA. The CDR3 loop reads CASSFSREEGYTF. DNA for the CDR3: TGTGCCAGCAGCTTCAGCAGGGAGGAGGGCTACACCTTC.

This clone was seen only once. The genes are TRBV2 and TRBJ1-1; 8 bases align to TRBD1. The CDR3 extends over 14 amino acids. Germline assignment: CDR1 SNHLY and CDR2 FYNNEI. V trimming: 6 bases; J trimming: 2 bases; junction bases outside the gene matches: 5. The CDR3 bases are TGTGCCAGCAGGTCGGACAGGGTTAACACTGAAGCTTTCTTT. It codes for CASRSDRVNTEAFF.